This entry lists 4 T cell receptor beta chains sequenced from one sample in a study of blood T cell repertoires in COVID-19. Using immunoSEQ multiplex PCR, the repertoire was profiled, and TCRdb retains in-frame clones only, with some absent. The table has roughly 280,000 clones, less than 90% seen once. Sequencing used peripheral blood. The source is a man aged 25-45 years with active or convalescent COVID-19.

The chain couples TRBV18 to TRBJ2-5; no definite D call. This CDR3 comprises 17 residues. Trimming removed 3 bases at V and 0 bases at J, with 17 bases between. Germline values: CDR1 KGHSH, CDR2 LQKENI. This chain's CDR3 is CASSPAPGQTYQETQYF. The CDR3 nucleotides read TGTGCCAGCTCACCGGCTCCAGGTCAGACGTACCAAGAGACCCAGTACTTC.

This chain joins TRBV6-2 or TRBV6-3 and TRBJ2-4; no reliable D call. This CDR3 has 12 residues. Germline lookup yields CDR1 MNHEY and CDR2 SVGEGT. V gave up 2 bases and J gave up 6 bases, with 5 bases separating them. CDR3 amino acids: CASSYNGNIQYF. DNA for the CDR3: TGTGCCAGCAGTTACAACGGAAACATTCAGTACTTC.

The gene calls are TRBV4-2 and TRBJ2-7, with 8 bases that match TRBD1. Trimming at V came to 0 bases and at J to 3 bases, leaving 4 bases not matched to a gene. Germline CDR1 LGHNA, CDR2 YNFKEQ. The CDR3 contains 15 residues. The CDR3 loop is CASSQEVTGGYEQYF. DNA for the CDR3: TGTGCCAGCAGCCAAGAAGTCACAGGGGGCTACGAGCAGTACTTC.

The chain recombines TRBV2 with TRBJ2-6; the match to TRBD1 covers 11 bases. V lost 6 bases and J lost 1; bases outside the gene matches: 17. CDR1 is SNHLY and CDR2 is FYNNEI in the germline V gene. CDR3 length: 21 amino acids. CDR3 in amino acids: CASRFTATGTGGISGANVLTF. DNA for the CDR3: TGTGCCAGCAGATTCACTGCTACCGGGACAGGGGGAATATCTGGGGCCAACGTCCTGACTTTC.